A single sample is the source of the 21 T cell receptor beta chains below, sequenced in a study of OX40 agonist ivuxolimab in advanced cancers. Produced via immunoSEQ multiplex PCR; TCRdb's table is partial and in-frame only. The profile shows 65,000 to 95,000 clones, around 82% of them singletons. The sample was CD4+ or CD8+ T cells sorted from blood, taken in a trial of the OX40 agonist ivuxolimab. Receptors originate from an adult with an advanced solid tumor such as melanoma, head and neck, liver or kidney cancer.

V is TRBV5-7 and J is TRBJ2-1; TRBD2 might be the D (6 bases). TRBV5-7 is filed as an ORF, its function uncertain. This CDR3 has 16 residues. V shed 0 bases and J shed 10 bases, with 20 bases lying between them. The DNA of the CDR3 is TGTGCCAGCAGCTTGGTACTAGCAATGAGGTATTGGGAGCAGTTCTTC. This sequence encodes CASSLVLAMRYWEQFF.

The chain uses TRBV7-6 and TRBJ2-7; TRBD1 agrees at 7 bases. J lost 6 bases, V lost 1 base, and 3 bases had no gene match. The CDR3 has 13 amino acids. The germline gives CDR1 SGHVS, CDR2 FNYEAQ. DNA for the CDR3: TGTGCCAGCAGCTTAGACCCAGGGGGCGAGCAGTACTTC. Amino acids: CASSLDPGGEQYF.

The chain uses TRBV6-5 and TRBJ1-4; perhaps TRBD1 as D (5 bases). Germline V gene sequence: CDR1 MNHEY, CDR2 SVGAGI. Trimming removed 0 bases at V and 8 bases at J, with 16 bases between. This CDR3 is built from 16 residues. The CDR3 here is CASSYSSWGRGEKLFF. The CDR3 nucleotides read TGTGCCAGCAGTTACTCGTCGTGGGGACGAGGGGAAAAACTGTTTTTT.

This rearrangement joins TRBV28 to TRBJ2-2, with D unclear. This CDR3 is 12 amino acids long. Germline V gene sequence: CDR1 MDHEN, CDR2 SYDVKM. V shed 6 bases and J shed 10 bases, with 12 bases lying between them. CDR3 nucleotides: TGTGCCAGCAGCCCTGGGGTCTTGGAGCTGTTTTTT. It codes for CASSPGVLELFF.

This chain connects TRBV19 to TRBJ1-5, with TRBD1 as a possible D gene (5 bases). This CDR3 has 15 residues. Germline V CDR1 and CDR2: LNHDA, SQIVND (reference sequence). Trimming took 3 bases from V and 0 from J, leaving 9 bases between them. CDR3 coding DNA: TGTGCCAGTAGTATCGAGGGGACTAGCAATCAGCCCCAGCATTTT. Its protein product is CASSIEGTSNQPQHF.

This clone was recorded only once. The V call is TRBV6-1, the J call TRBJ1-2, with a tentative D call TRBD1 (6 bases). Trimming took 5 bases from V and 0 from J, leaving 13 bases between them. The CDR3 contains 15 residues. The germline CDR1 and CDR2 sequences are MNHNS and SASEGT. Here the CDR3 reads CASSQDRTSNYGYTF. The CDR3 coding sequence is TGTGCCAGCAGTCAGGACAGAACTTCTAACTATGGCTACACCTTC.

This chain links TRBV7-8 with TRBJ2-5, with D possibly matching TRBD2 (5 bases). Germline V lookup: CDR1 SGHVS, CDR2 FQNEAQ. The CDR3 is 15 residues long. V gave up 1 base and J gave up 4 bases, with 13 bases separating them. Written as DNA, the CDR3 is TGTGCCAGCAGCTTAGTTCGAACTAGTGGAGAGACCCAGTACTTC. Its translation is CASSLVRTSGETQYF.

This clone was found a few times. The V gene is TRBV15, the J gene TRBJ1-5; a possible D gene is TRBD1 (5 bases). CDR3 size: 14 residues. Germline CDR1 is LNHNV and CDR2 is YYDKDF (reference sequence). Trimming left V 2 bases short and J 7 bases short, with 12 bases between. The CDR3 DNA reads TGTGCCACCAGCAGACAGACACGGGGGCAGCCCCAGCATTTT. This encodes CATSRQTRGQPQHF.

CDR3 region: CSVVRQMNTEAFF. The CDR3 DNA reads as TGCAGCGTGGTACGACAGATGAACACTGAAGCTTTCTTT. This sequence joins TRBV29-1 and TRBJ1-1; the D gene is possibly TRBD1 (5 bases). CDR3 length equals 13 residues. V was shortened by 6 bases and J by 0 bases, with 11 bases between the two germline ends. Germline-derived CDR1 and CDR2 are SQVTM and ANQGSEA.

This chain links TRBV5-1 with TRBJ1-1; weak D call: TRBD1 (6 bases). The germline V gene has CDR1 SGHRS and CDR2 YFSETQ. V was cut by 4 bases and J by 5 bases, with 12 bases left in between. CDR3 size: 13 residues. CDR3 nucleotide sequence: TGCGCCAGCAGCCCCCCTCAGGGGACTGAAGCTTTCTTT. Translating it yields CASSPPQGTEAFF.

The rearrangement uses TRBV2 and TRBJ2-6; D is perhaps TRBD1 (6 bases). CDR3 size: 15 residues. CDR1 is SNHLY, CDR2 FYNNEI, per germline. The CDR3 nucleotides read TGTCTTACCACAGGGCCTAGCTCTGGGGCCAACGTCCTGACTTTC. Its translation is CLTTGPSSGANVLTF.

V is TRBV6-6 and J is TRBJ2-7, with 13 bases lining up with TRBD2. In germline, CDR1 is MNHNY, CDR2 SVGAGI (reference sequence). This CDR3 contains 16 residues. V gave up 6 bases and J gave up 0 bases; unmatched junction bases: 5. CDR3 region: CASSPRTSGSSYEQYF. CDR3 bases: TGTGCCAGCAGCCCCCGGACTAGCGGGAGCTCCTACGAGCAGTACTTC.

Here the CDR3 reads CASSLDQQETQYF. DNA for the CDR3: TGCGCCAGCAGCTTGGACCAGCAAGAGACCCAGTACTTC. This sequence joins TRBV5-1 and TRBJ2-5; D gene uncertain. The CDR3 loop spans 13 amino acids. Trimming took 0 bases from V and 2 from J, leaving 5 bases between them. CDR1 and CDR2 from the germline V gene are SGHRS and YFSETQ.

As for this clone: An end of the junction differs from the germline gene, which may be a read error. V is TRBV29-1 and J is TRBJ2-3, with TRBD2 matching 7 bases. The CDR3 is 15 residues long. Per germline, CDR1 SQVTM and CDR2 ANQGSEA. The CDR3 reads CSVEGGSLGTDTQYF. In DNA, the CDR3 is TGCAGCGTGGAAGGCGGGAGTTTGGGCACAGATACGCAGTATTTT.

This clone was seen a single time. The rearrangement links TRBV6-1 to TRBJ1-6, with D unresolved. The CDR3 has 15 residues. V shed 2 bases and J shed 11 bases, with 16 bases lying between them. The germline V gene has CDR1 MNHNS and CDR2 SASEGT. The CDR3 loop reads CASSESRQDLPPLHF. The CDR3 nucleotides read TGTGCCAGCAGTGAAAGCAGGCAGGATCTCCCACCCCTCCACTTT.

The genes are TRBV4-3 and TRBJ1-3, with D unresolved. The length of the CDR3 is 15 residues. Germline V lookup: CDR1 LGHNA, CDR2 YSLEER. V shed 1 base and J shed 5 bases, with 12 bases lying between them. CDR3 DNA: TGCGCCAGCAGCCAAGTGGGAGCAAACAGAAACACCATATATTTT. Translating it yields CASSQVGANRNTIYF.

This chain links TRBV18 with TRBJ2-3; no clear D. Germline V lookup: CDR1 KGHSH, CDR2 LQKENI. The CDR3 contains 17 residues. Deletions cut 1 base from V and 2 bases from J, with 16 bases between. The CDR3 bases are TGTGCCAGCTCACCACTACGCACCCGAGGAAACACAGATACGCAGTATTTT. Protein sequence: CASSPLRTRGNTDTQYF.

CDR3 in DNA: TGCGCCAGCAGCTCTGGACAGGGGGCAAGAGAGACCCAGTACTTC. This translates into CASSSGQGARETQYF. The chain has TRBV5-1 and TRBJ2-5; 11 bases are shared with TRBD1. The germline V gene encodes CDR1 SGHRS and CDR2 YFSETQ. The length of the CDR3 is 15 residues. Trimming at V came to 3 bases and at J to 4 bases, leaving 5 bases not matched to a gene. The whole variable domain, filled in from reference TRBV5-1 and TRBJ2-5, reads KAGVTQTPRYLIKTRGQQVTLSCSPISGHRSVSWYQQTPGQGLQFLFEYFSETQRNKGNFPGRFSGRQFSNSRSEMNVSTLELGDSALYLCASSSGQGARETQYFGPGTRLLVL.

This chain connects TRBV7-2 to TRBJ2-3; possible D gene TRBD2, 6 bases. Germline values: CDR1 SGHTA, CDR2 FQGNSA. This CDR3 region has 15 residues. Between the trimmed V and J ends, which lost 6 bases and 0 bases, there was a span of 13 bases. CDR3 nucleotides: TGTGCCAGCAGTAATAGCGGACCAAGCACAGATACGCAGTATTTT. Translating it yields CASSNSGPSTDTQYF.

The rearrangement links TRBV7-8 to TRBJ2-1; D may be TRBD2 (6 bases). This CDR3 spans 15 amino acids. Germline loops: CDR1 SGHVS, CDR2 FQNEAQ. Trimming left V 5 bases short and J 4 bases short, with 15 bases between. This chain's CDR3 is CASSLSAGSYNEQFF. The CDR3 nucleotides read TGTGCCAGCAGCCTTTCGGCGGGAAGTTACAATGAGCAGTTCTTC.

This chain joins TRBV2 and TRBJ2-7; D unclear. The CDR3 runs 15 residues. Trimming left V 2 bases short and J 2 bases short, with 13 bases between. From germline, CDR1 is SNHLY and CDR2 FYNNEI. The CDR3: CASSEPGPGPYEQYF. Written as DNA, the CDR3 is TGTGCCAGCAGTGAACCCGGGCCAGGCCCCTACGAGCAGTACTTC.